These 29 T cell receptor beta chains were sequenced from one sample in a study of beta chain features in type 1 diabetes. Every bit of the isolated RNA underwent reverse transcription, so sequencing read expressed TCRB transcripts. Assay used: immunoSEQ multiplex PCR; TCRdb lists only in-frame clones, some missing. The profile shows about 130,000 clones, around a tenth of them singletons. The sequenced sample consisted of central memory CD4+ T cells from blood. These TCRs come from a man aged 18 to 29 in good health.

The gene calls are TRBV4-1 and TRBJ1-2, with 9 bases matching TRBD1. Germline-derived CDR1 and CDR2 are MGHRA and YSYEKL. V dropped 2 bases and J dropped 4; count of bases not matched to a gene: 11. This CDR3 is 17 amino acids long. DNA of the CDR3: TGCGCCAGCAGCCAATCCTCCGGGACAGGGAGTCCCTATGGCTACACCTTC. Amino acids: CASSQSSGTGSPYGYTF.

The chain links TRBV25-1 to TRBJ1-4; 7 bases map to TRBD1. This CDR3 spans 14 amino acids. Per the germline V gene, CDR1 is MGHDK and CDR2 is SYGVNS. The V gene end was trimmed by 2 bases and the J gene end by 8 bases; junction bases not matched to a gene: 5. This CDR3 reads CASSELRDSEKLFF. CDR3 nucleotides: TGTGCCAGCAGTGAACTGCGGGACAGCGAAAAACTGTTTTTT.

The chain recombines TRBV27 with TRBJ2-1; D perhaps matches TRBD1 (6 bases). The CDR3 runs to 15 residues. V lost 6 bases, J lost 8 bases, and 20 bases lay in between. CDR1 MNHEY and CDR2 SMNVEV come from the germline V gene (reference sequence). The CDR3 is CASSRGQLRVDEQFF. The CDR3 DNA follows: TGTGCCAGCAGCCGAGGACAGTTAAGGGTAGATGAGCAGTTCTTC.

This clone was observed a handful of times. This chain links TRBV5-5 with TRBJ2-7; D call uncertain. This CDR3 contains 13 residues. V was cut by 5 bases and J by 0 bases, with 9 bases left in between. In germline, CDR1 is SGHKS, CDR2 YYEKEE (reference sequence). The CDR3 reads CASSRQDSYEQYF. The CDR3 region has the DNA TGTGCCAGCAGTAGGCAGGACTCCTACGAGCAGTACTTC.

This chain joins TRBV4-3 and TRBJ2-1, with D possibly being TRBD2 (6 bases). Between the trimmed V and J ends, which lost 0 bases and 10 bases, there was a span of 13 bases. Germline CDR1 LGHNA, CDR2 YSLEER. The CDR3 is 14 amino acids. This CDR3 is CASSQDAGSREQFF. CDR3 nucleotides: TGCGCCAGCAGCCAAGATGCGGGGTCCCGGGAGCAGTTCTTC.

This clone has at least ten counts. This sequence joins TRBV7-2 and TRBJ2-6, with a weak D call TRBD2 (6 bases). The CDR3 spans 16 residues. CDR1 and CDR2 from the germline V gene are SGHTA and FQGNSA. V lost 6 bases and J lost 0, with 12 bases in between. The CDR3 region is CASRAGRLSGANVLTF. CDR3 DNA sequence: TGTGCCAGCAGGGCGGGACGCCTCTCTGGGGCCAACGTCCTGACTTTC. Full variable domain (rest looked up from reference TRBV7-2 and TRBJ2-6): GAGVSQSPSNKVTEKGKDVELRCDPISGHTALYWYRQSLGQGLEFLIYFQGNSAPDKSGLPSDRFSAERTGGSVSTLTIQRTQQEDSAVYLCASRAGRLSGANVLTFGAGSRLTVL.

The V call is TRBV30, the J call TRBJ2-5, with a tentative D call TRBD1 (6 bases). The CDR3 spans 13 residues. Trimming took off 5 bases at V and 2 bases at J, with 12 bases between the two ends. CDR1 is GTSNPN and CDR2 is SVGIG in the germline V gene (reference sequence). Written as DNA, the CDR3 is TGTGCCTGGGGCAGACAGGTTCAAGAGACCCAGTACTTC. It yields the protein CAWGRQVQETQYF.

Only a few counts were recorded for this clone. The V gene is TRBV19, the J gene TRBJ1-1, with TRBD1 matching over 7 bases. CDR3 length equals 13 residues. Germline CDR1 reads LNHDA; CDR2 reads SQIVND (reference sequence). V lost 7 bases to trimming and J lost 5 bases; unmatched junction nucleotides: 7. CDR3 DNA sequence: TGTGCCAGTATAAGGCAGGGGGAGACTGAAGCTTTCTTT. Translated, it gives CASIRQGETEAFF.

This clone has more than one count but fewer than ten. This chain connects TRBV5-6 to TRBJ2-7; D unresolved. Germline loops: CDR1 SGHDT, CDR2 YYEEEE. V lost 5 bases and J 3 bases, leaving 12 bases between the germline ends. This CDR3 is built from 13 residues. The CDR3 region has the DNA TGTGCCAGCAGGCTCGCCGGTCGCTACGAGCAGTACTTC. This codes for CASRLAGRYEQYF.

This chain uses TRBV7-2 with TRBJ2-7; TRBD2 matches 8 bases. The CDR3 loop spans 18 amino acids. J was trimmed by 7 bases and V by 5 bases; bases with no gene match: 22. Germline loops: CDR1 SGHTA, CDR2 FQGNSA. DNA for the CDR3: TGTGCCAGCAGCACCCGCCCACCTCCTGCCGGGGTAGCGGGGGAGCAGTACTTC. As protein: CASSTRPPPAGVAGEQYF. Full variable domain (remainder filled in from reference TRBV7-2 and TRBJ2-7): GAGVSQSPSNKVTEKGKDVELRCDPISGHTALYWYRQSLGQGLEFLIYFQGNSAPDKSGLPSDRFSAERTGGSVSTLTIQRTQQEDSAVYLCASSTRPPPAGVAGEQYFGPGTRLTVT.

This clone was seen a few times. This sequence joins TRBV25-1 and TRBJ2-7; no definite D call. V shed 5 bases and J shed 4 bases, with 6 bases lying between them. The germline V gene has CDR1 MGHDK and CDR2 SYGVNS. The CDR3 has 11 residues. The CDR3 bases are TGTGCCAGCAGTAATATGTACGAGCAGTACTTC. This translates into CASSNMYEQYF.

V usage is TRBV6-1 and J usage is TRBJ2-7, with 9 nucleotides matching TRBD1. V shed 6 bases, J shed 6 bases, and the junction held 18 bases outside the gene matches. The CDR3 extends over 17 amino acids. Germline CDR1 and CDR2: MNHNS and SASEGT. The chain's CDR3 is CASSETKQGTGYPEQYF. The CDR3 DNA reads TGTGCCAGCAGCGAAACGAAGCAGGGGACAGGGTACCCCGAGCAGTACTTC.

This clone was seen more than once but under ten times. J is TRBJ1-4 and V is TRBV13, with TRBD1 identical over 7 bases. The CDR3 is made up of 15 amino acids. Unmatched junction bases numbered 8, after V lost 4 bases and J lost 6 bases. Per germline, CDR1 PRHDT and CDR2 FYEKMQ (reference sequence). The CDR3 loop is CASSSRGTEYEKLFF. The CDR3 nucleotides are TGTGCCAGCAGCTCGAGAGGGACAGAGTATGAAAAACTGTTTTTT.

In its sample, this clone was seen many times. The chain couples TRBV30 to TRBJ1-1, with TRBD1 matching 11 bases. Germline V lookup: CDR1 GTSNPN, CDR2 SVGIG (reference sequence). With 3 bases clipped from V and 6 bases from J, the junction kept 9 bases outside the gene matches. The CDR3 covers 15 residues. As DNA, the CDR3 is TGTGCCTGGAGCGGACAGGGGGCCACGGACGCTGAAGCTTTCTTT. Its translation: CAWSGQGATDAEAFF.

This clone was seen a few times. V usage is TRBV18 and J usage is TRBJ2-5; perhaps TRBD2 as D (5 bases). CDR1 and CDR2 from the germline V gene are KGHSH and LQKENI. Trimming pared 5 bases from V and 1 base from J, leaving 14 bases between. The CDR3 spans 15 residues. In DNA, the CDR3 is TGTGCCAGCTCAATAGCGTTTGGAAGCCAAGAGACCCAGTACTTC. Protein sequence: CASSIAFGSQETQYF.

This clone was observed a few times. This CDR3 reads CASREQGNTEAFF. In nucleotides, the CDR3 is TGTGCCAGCAGAGAACAGGGGAATACTGAAGCTTTCTTT. J is TRBJ1-1 and V is TRBV11-2; 7 bases align to TRBD1. Per the germline V gene, CDR1 is SGHAT and CDR2 is FQNNGV. The CDR3 totals 13 residues. V lost 6 bases, J lost 5 bases, and 6 bases stayed unmatched. Combining the CDR3 with reference TRBV11-2 and TRBJ1-1 gives the whole variable domain EAGVAQSPRYKIIEKRQSVAFWCNPISGHATLYWYQQILGQGPKLLIQFQNNGVVDDSQLPKDRFSAERLKGVDSTLKIQPAKLEDSAVYLCASREQGNTEAFFGQGTRLTVV.

This clone has a handful of counts. As DNA, the CDR3 is TGTGCCAGCAGCCTGGGCAGGGAGGGTTCACCCCTCCACTTT. Its translation: CASSLGREGSPLHF. The rearrangement uses TRBV7-2 and TRBJ1-6; a weak D match, TRBD1 (5 bases). CDR3 length: 14 residues. Deletions cut 5 bases from V and 9 bases from J, with 14 bases between. Germline assignment: CDR1 SGHTA and CDR2 FQGNSA.

This clone showed up many times. The chain links TRBV30 to TRBJ1-1; D remains ambiguous. Trimming took off 0 bases at V and 10 bases at J, with 9 bases between the two ends. CDR1 and CDR2 (germline): GTSNPN, SVGIG (reference sequence). The CDR3 totals 11 residues. The CDR3 DNA reads as TGTGCCTGGAGTGTACCGGAGGCAGCTTTCTTT. Protein sequence: CAWSVPEAAFF. The whole variable domain, remainder taken from reference TRBV30 and TRBJ1-1, is SQTIHQWPATLVQPVGSPLSLECTVEGTSNPNLYWYRQAAGRGLQLLFYSVGIGQISSEVPQNLSASRPQDRQFILSSKKLLLSDSGFYLCAWSVPEAAFFGQGTRLTVV.

This rearrangement joins TRBV19 to TRBJ2-7; D may be TRBD1 (5 bases). CDR3 size: 10 residues. The V gene's germline CDR1 is LNHDA and CDR2 SQIVND (reference sequence). The CDR3 loop reads CGRQGSEQYF. CDR3 coding DNA: TGTGGCAGGCAGGGCTCCGAGCAGTACTTC.

This chain joins TRBV6-1 and TRBJ2-3; TRBD1 aligns across 7 bases. The CDR3 is made up of 13 amino acids. The V gene's germline CDR1 is MNHNS and CDR2 SASEGT. The junction had 2 bases not matched to a gene; V was cut back by 4 bases and J by 4 bases. The CDR3 sequence: CASSARGPDTQYF. CDR3 nucleotide sequence: TGTGCCAGCAGTGCGAGGGGGCCAGATACGCAGTATTTT.

The chain couples TRBV6-6 to TRBJ1-5; a possible D gene is TRBD1 (6 bases). The CDR3 runs 16 residues. Trimming removed 6 bases from V and 4 bases from J, with 19 bases in between. Germline V gene data show CDR1 as MNHNY and CDR2 as SVGAGI (reference sequence). The CDR3 sequence: CASRSTQGGGNQPQHF. The CDR3 DNA is TGTGCCAGCAGATCTACTCAGGGAGGGGGAAATCAGCCCCAGCATTTT.

This chain connects TRBV30 to TRBJ2-2, with 7 bases lining up with TRBD1. The CDR3 contains 16 residues. Germline trimming cut 2 bases from V and 0 bases from J; bases unmatched to any gene: 6. Germline CDR1 GTSNPN, CDR2 SVGIG (reference sequence). The CDR3 DNA sequence: TGTGCCTGGAGTTCCCGGGACAGTCCGAACACCGGGGAGCTGTTTTTT. Translation: CAWSSRDSPNTGELFF. The full variable domain, rest sourced from reference TRBV30 and TRBJ2-2, is SQTIHQWPATLVQPVGSPLSLECTVEGTSNPNLYWYRQAAGRGLQLLFYSVGIGQISSEVPQNLSASRPQDRQFILSSKKLLLSDSGFYLCAWSSRDSPNTGELFFGEGSRLTVL.

About this clone itself: The junction departs from the called germline gene at one end, perhaps through a read error. The chain links TRBV27 to TRBJ2-7; 9 bases line up with TRBD1. Germline CDR1 MNHEY, CDR2 SMNVEV (reference sequence). There are 17 residues in the CDR3. For the CDR3, the DNA is TGTGCCAGCAGTCCGGGACAGGGTAGGGGGCTCTCCTACGGGCAGTACTTC. Its translation is CASSPGQGRGLSYGQYF.

This clone was counted only a few times. J is TRBJ2-6 and V is TRBV6-1; weak D call: TRBD1 (6 bases). V was cut by 6 bases and J by 0 bases, with 9 bases left in between. The CDR3 has 15 residues. Germline V gives CDR1 MNHNS, CDR2 SASEGT. Here the CDR3 reads CASRTGSSGANVLTF. CDR3 DNA: TGTGCCAGCAGGACAGGCTCCTCTGGGGCCAACGTCCTGACTTTC.

The table lists this clone with a few counts. The V call is TRBV5-1, the J call TRBJ2-7; possible D gene TRBD2, 7 bases. V lost 1 base, J lost 6 bases, and 14 bases lay in between. Per the germline V gene, CDR1 is SGHRS and CDR2 is YFSETQ. The CDR3 sequence is 14 residues long. The CDR3: CASSLWDTGGEQYF. In DNA, the CDR3 is TGCGCCAGCAGCTTGTGGGACACGGGGGGCGAGCAGTACTTC.

V usage is TRBV7-2 and J usage is TRBJ2-5, with 8 bases aligning to TRBD1. V shed 2 bases, J shed 2 bases, and the junction held 7 bases outside the gene matches. The CDR3 has 16 residues. CDR1 and CDR2 (germline): SGHTA, FQGNSA. The CDR3 here is CASSLLFGQGQETQYF. CDR3 coding DNA: TGTGCCAGCAGCTTACTCTTTGGACAGGGTCAAGAGACCCAGTACTTC.

The chain joins TRBV20-1 to TRBJ2-4; D might be TRBD1 (6 bases). Germline V gene sequence: CDR1 DFQATT, CDR2 SNEGSKA (reference sequence). The CDR3 is 11 amino acids. The CDR3 DNA is TGCACCGGACAGACGGGGAACATTCAGTACTTC. As protein: CTGQTGNIQYF.

This rearrangement joins TRBV30 to TRBJ1-5, with a weak D call TRBD1 (5 bases). The CDR3 length is 14 residues. The V and J ends lost 2 bases and 4 bases respectively, with 12 bases between them. Germline V gives CDR1 GTSNPN, CDR2 SVGIG (reference sequence). Here the CDR3 DNA reads TGTGCCTGGAGTATGGGGCAGAAAAATCAGCCCCAGCATTTT. It codes for CAWSMGQKNQPQHF.

This clone was detected a few times. This sequence joins TRBV7-8 and TRBJ2-7; D remains ambiguous. Trimming removed 5 bases at V and 5 bases at J, with 10 bases between. Germline V gene data show CDR1 as SGHVS and CDR2 as FQNEAQ. CDR3 size: 12 residues. CDR3: CASSATDHEQYF. The CDR3 DNA reads TGTGCCAGCAGCGCCACAGACCACGAGCAGTACTTC.